The 23 T cell receptor beta chains presented below share a single source sample, sequenced in a study of CD8 T cells in Susac syndrome. Random hexamers were used to reverse transcribe the RNA input (0.5 to 1 ug). TCRdb called the immunoSEQ multiplex PCR reads again in MiXCR, with one record for every CDR3 protein. The sample records 130,000 to 150,000 distinct CDR3 sequences, 90% to 96% being singletons. The sequenced sample was CD4+ T cells from PBMCs. The receptors here all came from a human donor with Susac syndrome.

J is TRBJ2-7 and V is TRBV28; D unresolved. Trimming cost V 4 bases and J 9 bases, with 13 bases left between them. From germline, CDR1 is MDHEN and CDR2 SYDVKM. The CDR3 sequence is 12 residues long. CDR3 amino acids: CASSSPGERQYF. The DNA of the CDR3 is TGTGCCAGCAGTTCTCCCGGAGAAAGGCAGTACTTC. Complete variable domain (other parts from reference TRBV28 and TRBJ2-7): DVKVTQSSRYLVKRTGEKVFLECVQDMDHENMFWYRQDPGLGLRLIYFSYDVKMKEKGDIPEGYSVSREKKERFSLILESASTNQTSMYLCASSSPGERQYFGPGTRLTVT.

This chain uses TRBV10-2 with TRBJ2-7; 10 bases fit TRBD2. J gave up 3 bases and V 3 bases, and 8 bases lay outside the gene matches. Looked up from germline, CDR1 is WSHSY and CDR2 is SAAADI. The CDR3 is 16 amino acids. CDR3 sequence reads: CASSDASGSSIYEQYF. The CDR3 DNA is TGCGCCAGCAGTGACGCTAGCGGGAGTAGTATCTACGAGCAGTACTTC.

The J gene is TRBJ2-3, the V gene TRBV5-1; 8 bases are a match to TRBD1. This CDR3 comprises 15 residues. CDR1 is SGHRS and CDR2 is YFSETQ in the germline V gene. V lost 0 bases to trimming and J lost 6 bases; unmatched junction nucleotides: 6. This CDR3 is CASSLEGQVGDTQYF. The DNA of the CDR3 is TGCGCCAGCAGCTTGGAGGGACAGGTTGGGGATACGCAGTATTTT. Using reference TRBV5-1 and TRBJ2-3 for the parts outside the CDR3, the full variable domain is KAGVTQTPRYLIKTRGQQVTLSCSPISGHRSVSWYQQTPGQGLQFLFEYFSETQRNKGNFPGRFSGRQFSNSRSEMNVSTLELGDSALYLCASSLEGQVGDTQYFGPGTRLTVL.

This clonotype was observed a single time. The rearrangement links TRBV5-4 to TRBJ2-3; the match to TRBD1 covers 8 bases. Trimming cost V 0 bases and J 3 bases; bases outside gene matches: 3. There are 15 residues in the CDR3. Germline CDR1 is SGHNT and CDR2 is YYREEE (reference sequence). The CDR3 protein is CASSLGQGATDTQYF. As DNA, the CDR3 is TGTGCCAGCAGCTTGGGTCAGGGGGCGACAGATACGCAGTATTTT.

V gene TRBV18 combines with J gene TRBJ1-2; 7 bases match TRBD1. The V gene's germline CDR1 is KGHSH and CDR2 LQKENI. The ends lost 2 bases at V and 4 bases at J; junction bases unmatched: 7. The CDR3 is made up of 15 amino acids. CDR3 sequence: CASSPGNRGIYGYTF. CDR3 DNA: TGTGCCAGCTCACCAGGTAACAGGGGCATCTATGGCTACACCTTC.

This rearrangement joins TRBV4-1 to TRBJ2-3; 9 bases fit TRBD2. This CDR3 region has 16 residues. Trimming took 3 bases from V and 0 from J; bases not matched to a gene: 4. Germline CDR1 is MGHRA and CDR2 is YSYEKL. The DNA for the CDR3 is TGCGCCAGCAGCCAGCTAGCGGGGACTAGCACAGATACGCAGTATTTT. Translating it yields CASSQLAGTSTDTQYF.

The chain couples TRBV28 to TRBJ2-7; D call uncertain. The CDR3 is made up of 14 amino acids. Between the trimmed V and J ends, which lost 5 bases and 1 base, there was a span of 12 bases. CDR1 is MDHEN, CDR2 SYDVKM, per germline. This CDR3 is CASSNADVSYEQYF. The DNA for the CDR3 is TGTGCCAGCAGTAACGCTGATGTGTCCTACGAGCAGTACTTC.

The rearrangement joins TRBV5-4 to TRBJ1-3, with D unresolved. The V end was cut by 4 bases, the J end by 3 bases, with 8 bases between. The germline V gene encodes CDR1 SGHNT and CDR2 YYREEE (reference sequence). The CDR3 is 13 amino acids. CDR3 nucleotides: TGTGCCAGCAGCGAATGGTTTGGAAACACCATATATTTT. Translation: CASSEWFGNTIYF.

The chain employs TRBV9 and TRBJ2-7; 12 bases align to TRBD1. With V trimmed by 0 bases and J by 6 bases, 4 bases remained unmatched. Germline CDR1 is SGDLS and CDR2 is YYNGEE. The CDR3 runs 15 residues. This CDR3 reads CASSVGGQGASEQYF. CDR3 nucleotides: TGTGCCAGCAGCGTAGGGGGACAGGGGGCGTCCGAGCAGTACTTC.

The V gene is TRBV9, the J gene TRBJ2-3; the D gene is possibly TRBD1 (5 bases). There are 14 residues in the CDR3. The V gene lost 5 bases and the J gene lost 6 bases, with 16 bases spanning the gap. Per germline, CDR1 SGDLS and CDR2 YYNGEE. CDR3 DNA sequence: TGTGCCAGCAGTGCTCTAGGGGCTGTGGATACGCAGTATTTT. Protein sequence: CASSALGAVDTQYF.

In nucleotides, the CDR3 is TGTGCCAGCAGGAACCCGCAAAGAAAACTGTTTTTT. Protein product: CASRNPQRKLFF. The chain has TRBV6-5 and TRBJ1-4; D ambiguous. The CDR3 totals 12 residues. V was clipped by 6 bases and J by 10 bases, with 12 bases between them. Germline lookup yields CDR1 MNHEY and CDR2 SVGAGI.

The chain carries TRBV18 and TRBJ2-7; tentative D call: TRBD2 (6 bases). This CDR3 is 14 amino acids long. The ends were cut back, 2 bases at V and 3 bases at J, with 11 bases in the middle. CDR1 and CDR2 from the germline V gene are KGHSH and LQKENI. In DNA form, the CDR3 reads TGTGCCAGCTCACCAACGGGAGTCGGCTACGAGCAGTACTTC. This encodes CASSPTGVGYEQYF.

The chain employs TRBV11-2 and TRBJ1-4, with D possibly matching TRBD1 (5 bases). Trimming stripped 1 base from V and 4 bases from J, with 10 bases between. CDR3 length: 15 amino acids. CDR1 and CDR2 (germline): SGHAT, FQNNGV. CDR3: CASSLVGQVNEKLFF. The CDR3 DNA follows: TGTGCCAGCAGCTTAGTTGGACAAGTTAATGAAAAACTGTTTTTT.

The chain is built from TRBV7-3 and TRBJ2-3; D is unclear. V was pared by 5 bases and J by 2 bases, with 8 bases between. Germline assignment: CDR1 SGHTA and CDR2 FQGTGA. CDR3 length equals 13 residues. CDR3 sequence: CASSPTPTDTQYF. In DNA form, the CDR3 reads TGTGCCAGCAGCCCGACCCCCACAGATACGCAGTATTTT.

The rearrangement links TRBV3-1 to TRBJ2-5; no firm D call. The V gene's germline CDR1 is LGHDT and CDR2 YNNKEL (reference sequence). The V end was cut by 3 bases, the J end by 5 bases, with 7 bases between. The CDR3 has 12 amino acids. CDR3 amino acids: CASSHEVETQYF. The CDR3 DNA sequence: TGTGCCAGCAGCCATGAGGTGGAGACCCAGTACTTC.

V gene TRBV3-1 combines with J gene TRBJ1-5; D call uncertain. Germline values: CDR1 LGHDT, CDR2 YNNKEL (reference sequence). The CDR3 has 14 residues. The V gene lost 4 bases and the J gene lost 0 bases, with 7 bases spanning the gap. CDR3: CASSPAGSNQPQHF. CDR3 DNA: TGTGCCAGCAGCCCGGCGGGTAGCAATCAGCCCCAGCATTTT.

V and J are TRBV29-1 and TRBJ2-3; D is possibly TRBD2 (6 bases). The length of the CDR3 is 11 residues. With 4 bases removed from V and 5 bases from J, the gap between germline ends came to 7 bases. Per germline, CDR1 SQVTM and CDR2 ANQGSEA. DNA for the CDR3: TGCAGCGTTGGCGGGATAGATACGCAGTATTTT. This codes for CSVGGIDTQYF.

The chain uses TRBV29-1 and TRBJ2-2, with D possibly TRBD1 on 5 matching bases. Trimming shortened V by 7 bases and J by 1 base, and 13 bases separated the two germline ends. The CDR3 sequence is 14 residues long. Germline V gene sequence: CDR1 SQVTM, CDR2 ANQGSEA. This CDR3 reads CSAQWGGNTGELFF. The CDR3 DNA sequence: TGCAGCGCCCAATGGGGCGGGAACACCGGGGAGCTGTTTTTT.

This chain joins TRBV5-1 and TRBJ1-2; 9 bases align to TRBD1. Germline V gene lookup returns CDR1 SGHRS and CDR2 YFSETQ. Trimming removed 0 bases from V and 7 bases from J; junction bases left unmatched: 10. CDR3 size: 16 residues. Here the CDR3 DNA reads TGCGCCAGCAGCTTGGGTTCGGACAGGGGTGTTCGTGGCTACACCTTC. Encoded protein: CASSLGSDRGVRGYTF.

This rearrangement joins TRBV2 to TRBJ2-1, with D possibly TRBD1 on 6 matching bases. Trimming removed 8 bases at V and 5 bases at J, with 16 bases between. The CDR3 has 14 residues. Germline lookup yields CDR1 SNHLY and CDR2 FYNNEI. CDR3 amino acids: CASLRTELDNEQFF. In DNA, the CDR3 is TGTGCCAGCCTAAGGACAGAGCTTGACAATGAGCAGTTCTTC.

The chain is built from TRBV11-2 and TRBJ1-1, with 7 bases identical to TRBD1. Germline lookup yields CDR1 SGHAT and CDR2 FQNNGV. This CDR3 contains 16 residues. J lost 7 bases, V lost 0 bases, and 11 bases had no gene match. The CDR3 bases are TGTGCCAGCAGCTTAGATGGCGGGGGCAGGGGGGATGAAGCTTTCTTT. It specifies CASSLDGGGRGDEAFF.

In nucleotides, the CDR3 is TGTGCCACCAGCCCCTTGGACGGTTATGGCTACACCTTC. It translates to CATSPLDGYGYTF. This chain uses TRBV15 with TRBJ1-2, with unresolved D. Germline values: CDR1 LNHNV, CDR2 YYDKDF (reference sequence). This CDR3 spans 13 amino acids. The V end lost 5 bases, the J end lost 5 bases, and 12 bases lay between the germline ends.

This clonotype was found once. This sequence joins TRBV20-1 and TRBJ2-3, with 11 bases aligning to TRBD2. CDR3 size: 14 residues. Germline V gives CDR1 DFQATT, CDR2 SNEGSKA (reference sequence). In DNA form, the CDR3 reads TGCAGCCTCCGACTAGCGGGACACACAGATACGCAGTATTTT. Protein sequence: CSLRLAGHTDTQYF.